There are a few counts of the clone carrying this TCR beta chain. This specimen comes from a study of blood T cell repertoires in COVID-19. Participants spanned ages 18 to 89 years and resided in fewer than 30 US areas. Cohort assignment relied on participant-reported clinical history. In the study's own analysis: By means of reference gene primer amplification, nucleated cell counts were estimated. Profiled with immunoSEQ multiplex PCR; TCRdb holds only in-frame clones, not every one. That table supplies the V and J calls and clone size; D and trimming were determined from the DNA. The profile shows 400,000 to 550,000 clones, about 85% of them singletons. The sample was PBMCs or T cells enriched from blood (not recorded which). The sequence derives from a young woman with acute COVID-19.

CDR3 region: CASSPFDRAREKLFF. The CDR3 DNA sequence: TGTGCCAGCAGCCCATTCGACAGGGCGAGGGAAAAACTGTTTTTT. The V gene is TRBV5-6, the J gene TRBJ1-4; 7 bases fit TRBD1. Germline CDR1 and CDR2: SGHDT and YYEEEE. There are 15 residues in the CDR3. V was clipped by 4 bases and J by 8 bases; unmatched bases: 11.